This T cell receptor (beta chain) was obtained from a study of cytomegalovirus exposure and HLA in healthy donors (dated by TCRdb to 2015 to 2018). Context from the whole study: In an earlier analysis of around 540 of the donors, approximately 260 Gb of sequence data and 95 million to 130 million unique TCR beta sequences from 180 million or so T cells were reported. An early release covering just under 650 HLA-typed donors comprised around 300 gigabases of sequencing data and around 86 million unique TCR sequences. Among the 398 genotyped donors, 75% to 90% belonged to the genetic ancestry cluster associated with self-reported Caucasian donors. The aim of the study was to test whether cataloging public T cell receptors could identify signatures of past pathogen exposure. The study profiled the T cell repertoires of 666 subjects by immunosequencing and related them to cytomegalovirus serostatus. Along with the approximately 620-subject first cohort, a separate validation cohort of some 130 different subjects was used. To predict cytomegalovirus infection status, the study combined high-throughput TCR immunosequencing, statistical association of individual TCRs with disease status, and machine learning. To study patterns of TCR occurrence, a later analysis re-analyzed previously published TCR beta repertoires from hundreds of donors and added high-resolution HLA genotyping. The later analysis used no new phenotypic data to find candidate immune exposures, relying instead on TCR beta sequences and their occurrence across donors. To decide whether each TCR beta V gene segment behaved as functional or pseudogenic, an earlier analysis of over 500 of the donors relied on high-throughput TCR beta sequencing. Donor age, sex, ethnicity and CMV serostatus were compiled alongside the repertoire data. A later genetic analysis used genome-wide SNP genotypes for about 55% of the 666 donors, treating that subset as a discovery cohort. All discovery cohort repertoires had been generated using a single sequencing platform. HLA typing included class I and class II loci at four-digit resolution. Typing coverage differed by locus: A, B, C, DRB1 and DQB1 were typed in about 620-640 donors, DQA1 in 500 to 550, DPA1 in some 570, and DPB1 in 400 to 490. Roughly 5 DR-DQ haplotypes were handled as single units for association and clustering, since linkage in the cohort was strong. Among several hundred genotyped donors of the cohort, an average of around 250,000 unique TCR beta nucleotide sequences was sequenced per donor, of which 15% to 20% were non-productive. Overall results and qualifications from the work: A group of highly shared sequence variants was considered likely to be a technical artifact of the sequencing pipeline. In a later genetic analysis, fewer N-insertions in productive TCRs were reported among donors in an Asian-associated ancestry cluster than the approximately 670-donor mean. CMV serostatus was the only immune exposure information available for the cohort. Some IMGT-functional V segments, including TRBV6-2 and TRBV6-3, could not be distinguished by the 87-base-pair reads and were therefore excluded. Presence/absence analyses assumed roughly uniform sequencing depth across donors, an assumption that may not hold. In a later analysis, HLA-associated TCR beta chains were found to be more clonally expanded and to have lower generation probabilities than equally common non-associated chains. Most TCR sequences were seen in very few donors, while some public TCRs were found in many individuals. According to a later analysis, parvovirus B19, influenza, CMV and Epstein-Barr virus appeared linked to several top co-occurrence clusters. Strong co-occurrence of HLA alleles, especially DR and DQ, made assigning TCR associations to individual alleles difficult. Only TCR beta chains were sequenced in this cohort, and the absence of alpha or paired-chain data limited detectable features. Specific HLA alleles were associated with 15,000 to 20,000 TCR beta sequences at a false discovery rate of 0.05 in a later analysis. Because counts were too low, some 16 rarely observed V segments, including chromosome 9 orphons, were excluded from the earlier analysis of 587 of the donors. A few of the identified cytomegalovirus-associated TCR beta chains were confirmed in vitro to be specific for cytomegalovirus antigens. The authors suggested that the approach could potentially be extended to other disease states and immunological phenotypes. Broadly in line with IMGT annotations, most TCR beta V segments showed up in productive rearrangements about 90% or about 30% of the time in an earlier analysis of 587 of the donors. V-gene and J-gene trimming of TCR beta chains was associated with a missense DCLRE1C variant in a later genetic analysis, and the association was replicated in an independent cohort. Because some donors lacked HLA typing at each locus, the association tests relied only on the typed subset. In the study, 150 to 200 TCR beta chains were listed as associated with cytomegalovirus. According to a later analysis, TCR association rates differed among HLA loci, with DRB1 alleles showing the most associated TCRs and HLA-C alleles showing the fewest. Correlated functional status among segregating V segments might reflect linkage disequilibrium, but an unknown experimental factor could not be ruled out. A further reported finding was that TCR beta sequences accurately predicted the HLA-A and HLA-B alleles for most subjects in the first cohort. In both the original and validation cohorts, the classifier was reported to diagnose cytomegalovirus status with high specificity and sensitivity. Most CMV-associated TCR beta chains appeared to be HLA-restricted in a later analysis, and the HLA associations seemed to be driven largely by CMV exposure.

To note about this clone: Its antigen is not yet known. One base away there is no much larger clone; base qualities are not given.

The library was obtained by the immunoSEQ multiplex PCR assay. For the multiplex PCR, a mixture combining 60 forward primers for TCR Vbeta segments and 13 reverse primers for TCR Jbeta segments was used. A multiplex PCR assay on genomic DNA amplified the CDR3 region of rearranged TCR beta genes. The amplified TCR beta libraries were sequenced on the Illumina HiSeq System as 87-base-pair reads. As for the original processing: Across the 640 or so repertoires, a later analysis counted roughly 77 million unique TCR beta chains, approximately 10 million of which were shared by at least two donors. A nearest-neighbor algorithm error-corrected the raw reads and collapsed the reads into unique sequences, merging closely related sequences to remove PCR and sequencing errors. To assign V, D and J gene segments, CDR3 sequences were aligned to IMGT reference sequences. Each retained sequence needed at least a six-nucleotide match to both a V gene segment and a J gene segment. A rearrangement was called productive if the CDR3 had no stop codons and remained in frame with V and J, and every other rearrangement was called non-productive. CDR3 was defined according to IMGT convention as the region running from the second conserved V-encoded cysteine to the conserved J-encoded phenylalanine. In an earlier analysis of more than 550 of the donors, sequences lacking an unambiguous match to a single V gene segment were excluded. An earlier analysis of several hundred of the donors called V segments functional above 56.7% productive rearrangements and segregating when the between-donor standard deviation exceeded 5%. A statistical classification framework was built to diagnose cytomegalovirus status from the catalog of TCR beta chain sequences. A later analysis assigned V and J genes by comparing TCR nucleotide sequences with IMGT/GENE-DB human TR gene sequences. In a later analysis, CDR3 sequences and most-parsimonious VDJ recombination scenarios were assigned using the TCRdist pipeline. In a later analysis, every TCR beta chain was defined by the combination of its CDR3 amino acid sequence and its V-gene family, and reads without a unique V-gene family were dropped. A later analysis removed several hundred highly shared, low-generation-probability nucleotide sequences to deal with suspected cross-contamination and a sequencing artifact. For each public chain, a later analysis derived a clonal expansion index from normalized ranks of inferred template counts within each repertoire. A later analysis computed generation probabilities with a VDJ recombination model fitted to out-of-frame rearrangements, and checked the results against IGoR. In a later analysis, TCR-TCR, TCR-HLA and TCR-CMV co-occurrence was scored with hypergeometric tests, and a repertoire-size bias correction was applied to TCR pairs. In a later analysis, false discovery rates were estimated by permuting HLA or CMV assignments 20 times. In a later analysis, co-occurring TCRs were grouped using DBSCAN, with TCRdist sequence similarity added in when clustering inside HLA-allele-positive subsets. Co-occurrence clustering excluded repertoires with fewer than 30,000 or more than 120,000 public chains, plus five with anomalous nucleotide sharing. In TCRdb, the immuneACCESS table is reduced to in-frame sequences with V and J assigned. These tables do not hold every clone; where another copy was compared, an unresolved V gene accounts for under half, and the others remain unexplained. V, J and clone size reflect that table, while D and trimming were determined from the DNA. For this sample the table gives about 93,000 clones, of which more than 60% were detected only once. The ten largest account for roughly 2% of the sample.

CDR1 MDHEN and CDR2 SYDVKM are derived from the germline V gene. The V end loses 7 bases and the J end loses 9 bases, and a stretch of 21 bases separates them. Its CDR3 holds 14 amino acids, cysteine through phenylalanine. Of the read, only the CDR3 DNA is kept; its 42 bases are in frame from base 1. The cohort was made up of under 800 healthy bone marrow donors. At the time of sampling, all cohort members were nominally healthy, though unrecorded immune exposures were likely present. The donor was CMV seronegative and was included in the group of hundreds of seronegative cohort members. Every donor gave a peripheral blood sample, and the peripheral blood mononuclear cells from that sample were used for TCR beta sequencing. The Qiagen DNeasy Blood Extraction Kit was used to extract genomic DNA from the blood cell samples.

The V and J segments used are TRBV28 and TRBJ1-1, with the D segment identity uncertain. The clonotype comes from a boy aged 5-17 years in good health and CMV-seronegative. The material sequenced was PBMCs. The nucleotide sequence reads as follows: TGTGCCAGCACTACTCCCCCGGGGAGGCCACAAGCTTTCTTT. Its translation reads: CASTTPPGRPQAFF.